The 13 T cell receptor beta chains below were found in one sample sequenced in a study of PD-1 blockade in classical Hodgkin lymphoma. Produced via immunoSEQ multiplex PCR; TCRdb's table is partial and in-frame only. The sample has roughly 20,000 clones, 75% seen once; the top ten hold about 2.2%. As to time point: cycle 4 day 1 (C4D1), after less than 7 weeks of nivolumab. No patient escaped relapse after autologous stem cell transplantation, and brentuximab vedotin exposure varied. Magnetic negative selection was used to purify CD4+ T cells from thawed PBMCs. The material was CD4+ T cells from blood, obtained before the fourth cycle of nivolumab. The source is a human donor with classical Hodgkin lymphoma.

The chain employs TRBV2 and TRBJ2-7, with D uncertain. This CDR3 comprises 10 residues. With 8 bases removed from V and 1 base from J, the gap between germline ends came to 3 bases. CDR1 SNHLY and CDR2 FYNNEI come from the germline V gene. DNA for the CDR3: TGTGCCAGCGCATCCTACGAGCAGTACGTC. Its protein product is CASASYEQYV.

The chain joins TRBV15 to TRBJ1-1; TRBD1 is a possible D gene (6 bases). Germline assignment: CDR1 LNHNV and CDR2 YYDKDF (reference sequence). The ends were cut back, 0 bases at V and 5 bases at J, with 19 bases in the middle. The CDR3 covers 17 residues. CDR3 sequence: CATSRDLGRQGWTEAFF. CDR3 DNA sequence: TGTGCCACCAGCAGAGATCTCGGCCGCCAGGGGTGGACTGAAGCTTTCTTT.

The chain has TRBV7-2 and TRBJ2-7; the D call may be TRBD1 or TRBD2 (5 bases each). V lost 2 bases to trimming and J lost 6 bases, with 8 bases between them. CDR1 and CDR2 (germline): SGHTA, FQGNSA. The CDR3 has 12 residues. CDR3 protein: CASSLIGGEQYV. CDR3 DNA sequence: TGTGCCAGCAGCTTAATTGGGGGCGAGCAGTACGTC.

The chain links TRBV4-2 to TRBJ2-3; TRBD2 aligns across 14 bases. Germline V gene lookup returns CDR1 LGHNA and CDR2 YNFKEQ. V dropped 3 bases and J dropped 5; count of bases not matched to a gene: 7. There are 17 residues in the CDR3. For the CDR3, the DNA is TGTGCCAGCAGCCATTCCGGACTAGCGGGGGGTGGAGATACGCAGTATTTT. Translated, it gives CASSHSGLAGGGDTQYF.

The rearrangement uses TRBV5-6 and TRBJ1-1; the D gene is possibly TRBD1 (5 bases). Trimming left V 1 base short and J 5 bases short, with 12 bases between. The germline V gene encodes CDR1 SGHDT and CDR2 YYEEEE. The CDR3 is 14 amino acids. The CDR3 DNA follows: TGTGCCAGCAGCTTGTCTAGGGGTCATACTGAAGCTTTCTTT. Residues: CASSLSRGHTEAFF. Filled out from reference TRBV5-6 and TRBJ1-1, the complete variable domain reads DAGVTQSPTHLIKTRGQQVTLRCSPKSGHDTVSWYQQALGQGPQFIFQYYEEEERQRGNFPDRFSGHQFPNYSSELNVNALLLGDSALYLCASSLSRGHTEAFFGQGTRLTVV.

The CDR3 is CASSPTGTGAYEQYF. CDR3 nucleotide sequence: TGCGCCAGCAGTCCGACCGGGACAGGGGCCTACGAGCAGTACTTC. The V and J genes are TRBV5-1 and TRBJ2-7, with TRBD1 identical over 10 bases. The germline V gene has CDR1 SGHRS and CDR2 YFSETQ. The CDR3 contains 15 residues. Germline trimming cut 5 bases from V and 2 bases from J; bases unmatched to any gene: 7.

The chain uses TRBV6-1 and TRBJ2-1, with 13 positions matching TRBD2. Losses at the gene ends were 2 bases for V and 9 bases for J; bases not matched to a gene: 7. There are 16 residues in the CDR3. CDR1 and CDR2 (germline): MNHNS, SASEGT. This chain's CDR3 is CASSERLAGGLAEQFF. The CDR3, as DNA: TGTGCCAGCAGTGAAAGACTAGCGGGGGGATTGGCTGAGCAGTTCTTC.

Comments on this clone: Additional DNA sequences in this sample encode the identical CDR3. The CDR3 reads CASSADRDTEAFF. CDR3 nucleotide sequence: TGCGCCAGCAGCGCGGACAGGGATACTGAAGCTTTCTTT. This chain connects TRBV10-2 to TRBJ1-1; TRBD1 agrees at 8 bases. CDR1 WSHSY and CDR2 SAAADI come from the germline V gene. The CDR3 runs 13 residues. V shed 6 bases, J shed 5 bases, and the junction held 5 bases outside the gene matches.

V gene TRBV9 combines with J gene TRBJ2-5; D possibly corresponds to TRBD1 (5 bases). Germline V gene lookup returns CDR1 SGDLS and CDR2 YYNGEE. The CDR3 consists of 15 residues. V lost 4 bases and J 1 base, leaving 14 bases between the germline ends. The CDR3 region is CASSPFWGSQETQYF. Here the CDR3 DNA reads TGTGCCAGCAGCCCCTTCTGGGGCAGCCAAGAGACCCAGTACTTC.

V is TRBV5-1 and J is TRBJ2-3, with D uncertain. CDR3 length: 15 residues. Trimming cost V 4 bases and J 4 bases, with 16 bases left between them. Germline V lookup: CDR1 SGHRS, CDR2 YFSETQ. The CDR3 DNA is TGCGCCAGCAGCCTCCGGGCCCCGGCCCCAGATACGCAGTATTTT. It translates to CASSLRAPAPDTQYF.

CDR3 bases: TGTGCCAGCAGCCCAAATAGCGGGGGGGCCCCCGGGGAGCTGTTTTTT. It codes for CASSPNSGGAPGELFF. J is TRBJ2-2 and V is TRBV9; TRBD2 aligns across 11 bases. The CDR3 sequence is 16 residues long. The germline gives CDR1 SGDLS, CDR2 YYNGEE. Trimming at V came to 4 bases and at J to 6 bases, leaving 8 bases not matched to a gene.

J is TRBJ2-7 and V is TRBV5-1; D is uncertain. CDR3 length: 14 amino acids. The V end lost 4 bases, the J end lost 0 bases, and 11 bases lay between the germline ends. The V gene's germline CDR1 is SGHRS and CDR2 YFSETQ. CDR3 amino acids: CASSLEVSSYEQYF. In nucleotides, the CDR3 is TGCGCCAGCAGCCTTGAGGTCAGCTCCTACGAGCAGTACTTC.

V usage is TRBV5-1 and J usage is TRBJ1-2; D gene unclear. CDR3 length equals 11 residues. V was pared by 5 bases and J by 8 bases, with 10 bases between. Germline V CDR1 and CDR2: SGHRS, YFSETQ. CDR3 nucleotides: TGCGCCAGCAGGGATTCGGGGGGCTACACCTTC. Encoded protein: CASRDSGGYTF.